The clone carrying this T cell receptor (beta chain) came up a few times. The library was built for alpha chains, so this beta chain is an off-target read and its size means little. TCR cDNA molecules were tagged individually, and each one carried a unique molecular identifier. Each CDR3 protein gets one entry after TCRdb re-called the 5' RACE reads with MiXCR. The sample records 2,500 to 3,500 distinct CDR3 sequences, approximately 32% being singletons. Trimming left V 8 bases short and J 3 bases short, with 17 bases between. The CDR3 runs to 15 residues. Germline assignment: CDR1 SGHTA and CDR2 FQGNSA. Time point indicated: sample taken at primary tumor resection. TCRs were sequenced from unsorted whole RNA of tumor, nontumor lung or PBMC. The roughly 79 donors had untreated early-stage non-small cell lung cancer. This sample is drawn from a study of spatial heterogeneity in lung cancer.

This sequence joins TRBV7-2 and TRBJ2-1, with D perhaps being TRBD1 or TRBD2 (5 bases each). The specimen was PBMCs, collected at surgery. The sequence was collected from a female donor with early-stage non-small cell lung cancer. CDR3 amino acids: CASSFMGRGYNEQFF. The CDR3, as DNA: TGTGCCAGCTCGTTTATGGGACGAGGCTACAATGAGCAGTTCTTC.